The rows below give T cell receptor beta chains drawn from one sample of a study of blood T cells in healthy people across ages. MiXCR, applied by TCRdb to the 5' RACE reads, yields one record per CDR3 protein. The repertoire has under 2 million distinct CDR3 sequences, roughly a third of them found once; the top ten carry 11%. The specimen was blood. The receptors here all came from a woman aged 25 to 45 in good health. CDR3s include the opening cysteine and the closing phenylalanine or tryptophan. Fields, in order: D gene, J gene, clone size, V gene, CDR3 protein, CDR3 DNA. A D gene is named only where the DNA matches it firmly. Not every row has a clone size; where given, it reads once, few, many or a size class.

>-|TRBJ2-7|-|TRBV30
CAWSVIHLPEQYF
TGTGCCTGGAGTGTGATTCACCTTCCGGAGCAGTACTTC
>-|TRBJ2-7|few|TRBV4-1
CASSQDELSSYEQYF
TGCGCCAGCAGTCAAGACGAACTGAGCTCCTACGAGCAGTACTTC
>TRBD2|TRBJ2-1|few|TRBV12-3/TRBV12-4
CASSSGTSGNRRSYNEQFF
TGTGCCAGCAGTTCCGGGACTAGCGGGAATCGCCGCTCCTACAATGAGCAGTTCTTC
>TRBD2|TRBJ2-3|many|TRBV29-1
CSVRGSGGDTDTQYF
TGCAGCGTGAGAGGTAGCGGGGGGGACACAGATACGCAGTATTTT
>-|TRBJ1-5|few|TRBV6-6
CASSGRGHNQPQHF
TGTGCCAGCAGCGGCAGGGGACACAATCAGCCCCAGCATTTT
>TRBD1|TRBJ1-5|-|TRBV28
CASTSGTGHQPQHF
TGTGCCAGCACTTCCGGGACAGGACATCAGCCCCAGCATTTT
>-|TRBJ2-5|-|TRBV18
CASSPGKGETQYF
TGTGCCAGCTCACCAGGAAAGGGAGAGACCCAGTACTTC
>-|TRBJ2-5|once|TRBV9
CASSAPGTRSPQYF
TGTGCCAGCAGCGCGCCCGGGACCCGATCACCCCAGTACTTC
>-|TRBJ1-1|few|TRBV6-6
CASRPTLNTEAFF
TGTGCCAGCAGGCCGACACTAAACACTGAAGCTTTCTTT
>-|TRBJ2-1|-|TRBV25-1
CASHEGGSYNEQFF
TGTGCCAGCCACGAAGGGGGCTCCTACAATGAGCAGTTCTTC
>-|TRBJ2-7|many|TRBV6-2/TRBV6-3
CASSRESSYEQYF
TGTGCCAGCAGTAGGGAAAGCTCCTACGAGCAGTACTTC
>-|TRBJ2-3|-|TRBV7-9
CASSLGSLTGQDTQYF
TGTGCCAGCAGCTTAGGTAGTTTGACAGGACAAGATACGCAGTATTTT
>TRBD2|TRBJ2-7|many|TRBV20-1
CSARPPLAGASYEQYF
TGCAGTGCTAGACCCCCGCTAGCGGGAGCCTCCTACGAGCAGTACTTC
>-|TRBJ2-3|-|TRBV4-2
CASSQVIYGTGIDTQYF
TGTGCCAGCAGCCAAGTTATTTATGGGACGGGCATAGATACGCAGTATTTT
>-|TRBJ2-6|-|TRBV7-8
CASSLAQISGANVLTF
TGTGCCAGCAGCTTAGCGCAGATATCTGGGGCCAACGTCCTGACTTTC
>-|TRBJ2-1|-|TRBV21-1
CASSKWTAGGFNYNEQFF
TGTGCCAGCAGCAAATGGACGGCAGGGGGCTTTAACTACAATGAGCAGTTCTTC
>-|TRBJ2-5|-|TRBV5-1
CASSEQGLATLEQYF
TGCGCCAGCAGCGAGCAGGGACTCGCTACGTTGGAGCAGTACTTC
>-|TRBJ1-1|-|TRBV3-1
CASSQDRTANTEAFF
TGTGCCAGCAGCCAAGATAGGACAGCGAACACTGAAGCTTTCTTT
>-|TRBJ1-2|-|TRBV5-8
CASSLGAGDGGYTF
TGTGCCAGCAGCTTGGGAGCAGGGGACGGCGGCTACACCTTC
>TRBD1|TRBJ2-1|few|TRBV4-1
CASRRGQGNRNEQFF
TGCGCCAGCAGGAGGGGACAGGGGAATCGAAATGAGCAGTTCTTC
>TRBD1|TRBJ1-2|few|TRBV2
CASSPTLQGEYGHTF
TGTGCCAGCAGTCCTACGCTACAGGGGGAGTATGGCCACACCTTC
>TRBD1|TRBJ1-5|many|TRBV7-9
CASSLTGASNQPQHF
TGTGCCAGCAGCCTAACAGGGGCGAGCAATCAGCCCCAGCATTTT
>-|TRBJ2-7|many|TRBV5-6
CASSSDTGLIYEQYF
TGTGCCAGCAGCTCCGACACGGGACTGATTTACGAGCAGTACTTC
>TRBD2|TRBJ2-1|-|TRBV12-5
CASGLVLGTSGSNEQFF
TGTGCTAGTGGTTTGGTATTGGGGACTAGCGGGAGTAATGAGCAGTTCTTC
>-|TRBJ1-5|few|TRBV21-1
CASTKENRGINQPQHF
TGTGCCAGCACCAAGGAAAACAGAGGGATCAATCAGCCCCAGCATTTT
>TRBD2|TRBJ2-1|-|TRBV15
CATSRGLAGKGEQFF
TGTGCCACCAGCAGAGGACTAGCGGGAAAAGGTGAGCAGTTCTTC
>-|TRBJ2-5|-|TRBV7-2
CASSLFWGASETQYF
TGTGCCAGCAGCTTATTCTGGGGGGCCAGTGAGACCCAGTACTTC
>TRBD1|TRBJ2-7|-|TRBV5-4
CASSWDSGTGEAYEQYF
TGTGCCAGCAGCTGGGACTCAGGGACAGGGGAAGCCTACGAGCAGTACTTC
>TRBD1|TRBJ2-5|few|TRBV7-3
CASSGQGLETQYF
TGTGCCAGCAGCGGACAGGGGCTGGAGACCCAGTACTTC
>-|TRBJ2-7|-|TRBV7-2
CASSLRSLSTYEQYF
TGTGCCAGCAGCTTAAGGTCCTTATCAACCTACGAGCAGTACTTC
>TRBD2|TRBJ2-7|many|TRBV12-3/TRBV12-4
CASVFGGRVRVYEQYF
TGTGCCAGCGTCTTTGGGGGGAGGGTCAGGGTCTACGAGCAGTACTTC
>TRBD2|TRBJ2-5|few|TRBV27
CASSLGGLATQETQYF
TGTGCCAGCAGTTTAGGGGGACTAGCGACCCAAGAGACCCAGTACTTC
>-|TRBJ1-6|-|TRBV27
CASSLGAGSYNSPLHF
TGTGCCAGCAGTTTGGGGGCGGGCTCCTATAATTCACCCCTCCACTTT
>-|TRBJ2-5|many|TRBV6-1
CASSELAETQYF
TGTGCCAGCAGTGAACTAGCGGAGACCCAGTACTTC
>-|TRBJ1-4|-|TRBV4-1
CASSQDGPRAGKLFF
TGCGCCAGCAGCCAAGACGGACCGCGCGCGGGAAAACTGTTTTTT
>-|TRBJ1-5|many|TRBV6-5
CASTFPCSNQPQHF
TGTGCCAGCACTTTTCCTTGTAGCAATCAGCCCCAGCATTTT
>-|TRBJ2-1|-|TRBV20-1
CSARDVGENEQFF
TGCAGTGCTAGAGATGTCGGGGAAAATGAGCAGTTCTTC
>TRBD1|TRBJ2-1|-|TRBV7-9
CASSWSQDRVYEQFF
TGTGCCAGCAGCTGGAGCCAGGACAGGGTCTATGAGCAGTTCTTC
>-|TRBJ2-7|few|TRBV5-4
CASSHPDSSYEQYF
TGTGCCAGCAGCCACCCGGACAGTTCCTACGAGCAGTACTTC
>-|TRBJ1-1|-|TRBV6-6
CASSYFDRSEAFF
TGTGCCAGCAGTTACTTCGACAGATCTGAAGCTTTCTTT
>-|TRBJ2-3|-|TRBV7-9
CASSLGRAGASLGDTQYF
TGTGCCAGCAGCTTAGGGCGTGCCGGGGCGTCATTGGGGGATACGCAGTATTTT
>-|TRBJ2-1|-|TRBV12-3/TRBV12-4
CASRAHGANPGEQFF
TGTGCCAGCAGAGCACACGGGGCCAATCCAGGTGAGCAGTTCTTC
>-|TRBJ2-3|-|TRBV7-8
CASSPDPSGRQYF
TGTGCCAGCAGCCCTGACCCTTCGGGGAGGCAGTATTTT
>TRBD2|TRBJ2-2|-|TRBV6-1
CASSEWRTSGTYTGELFF
TGTGCCAGCAGTGAATGGCGGACTAGCGGGACATACACCGGGGAGCTGTTTTTT
>-|TRBJ2-7|-|TRBV12-3/TRBV12-4
CASGRTPSYEQYF
TGTGCCAGCGGGCGGACACCATCCTACGAGCAGTACTTC
>TRBD2|TRBJ2-7|-|TRBV27
CASSSPGTSGQRGGYEQYF
TGTGCCAGCAGTTCGCCCGGGACTAGTGGCCAGAGGGGTGGCTACGAGCAGTACTTC
>-|TRBJ2-7|-|TRBV12-3/TRBV12-4
CASSRVPGVRYEQYF
TGTGCCAGCAGCCGAGTCCCTGGAGTTAGGTACGAGCAGTACTTC
>-|TRBJ1-1|few|TRBV25-1
CATSMGQMIEAFF
TGTGCCACCTCCATGGGACAAATGATCGAAGCTTTCTTT
>TRBD1|TRBJ1-2|-|TRBV6-1
CASSDGQGQNYGYTF
TGTGCCAGCAGTGATGGACAGGGGCAGAACTATGGCTACACCTTC
>-|TRBJ1-4|-|TRBV5-1
CASSPGGGSDEKLFF
TGCGCCAGCAGCCCAGGCGGGGGATCGGACGAAAAACTGTTTTTT
>-|TRBJ2-3|-|TRBV7-9
CASSFAPPWDTQYF
TGTGCCAGCAGCTTCGCCCCCCCTTGGGATACGCAGTATTTT
>-|TRBJ2-5|-|TRBV20-1
CSAEREETQYF
TGCAGTGCCGAGAGAGAAGAGACCCAGTACTTC
>TRBD1|TRBJ1-2|few|TRBV25-1
CASSYRGGGYTF
TGTGCCAGCAGTTACAGGGGTGGCGGCTACACCTTC